The clone carrying this TCR beta chain was counted many times. This specimen comes from a study of metastatic and nonmetastatic thyroid tumors. Prior to thyroid surgery, none of the patients had received any treatment. TCRdb reprocessed the PCR reads via MiXCR. The repertoire holds around 15,000 clones, with more than 10% as singletons. V shed 4 bases and J 3 bases; nucleotides not matched to a gene: 16. CDR1 is DFQATT and CDR2 is SNEGSKA in the germline V gene (reference sequence). There are 18 residues in the CDR3. The rearrangement joins TRBV20-1 to TRBJ2-5; TRBD1 aligns across 11 bases. The source material was blood. This clonotype was obtained from a female donor with papillary thyroid cancer or a benign thyroid nodule (not recorded which). Some clones in this sample may be carry-over from other donors' samples. Here the CDR3 DNA reads TGCAGTGCTACCCTTGGACAGGGGGCGGGGGTTGGTGAAGAGACCCAGTACTTC. This gives the protein CSATLGQGAGVGEETQYF.